This T cell receptor (beta chain) was captured in a study of T cells in Graves' hyperthyroidism and ophthalmopathy. Newly diagnosed patients aged 18 to 65 had hyperthyroidism of under 2 months' duration. The CDR3 spans 16 residues. Trimming removed 3 bases at V and 2 bases at J, with 13 bases between. Germline CDR1 and CDR2: KGHDR and SFDVKD. This clonotype was observed a few times. Amplification yielded TCR beta CDR3 regions, with RNA transcripts as the source. HTBI primers were employed in a first-round RT-PCR of the TCR CDR3. Each CDR3 protein is one row after TCRdb ran MiXCR on the multiplex PCR reads. The sample has some 620,000 distinct CDR3 sequences, 15% to 20% seen once; the top ten hold over 3.5%.

This chain joins TRBV24-1 and TRBJ1-5; D may be TRBD1 (5 bases). The clonotype was recovered from a woman in her thirties with Graves' hyperthyroidism. The sample was blood. DNA of the CDR3: TGTGCCACCAGTGATCGTGGTTCCAGGGGCAATCAGCCCCAGCATTTT. As protein: CATSDRGSRGNQPQHF.